Below, 19 T cell receptor beta chains from the same sample are listed, as sequenced in a study of regulatory T cells in long-lasting Graves disease. Regarding time point: persistent/refractory GD, antithyroid drugs over 5 years with positive TRAb. The TCR library was made from RNA extracted from PBMCs. Relying on iRepertoire HTBI primers and Arm-PCR of CDR3 regions, the team built TCR beta libraries. TCRdb re-called the multiplex PCR reads through MiXCR, storing one row per CDR3 protein. This sample has about 660,000 distinct CDR3 sequences; around 30% occur once, and the top ten carry about 42%. Specimen: peripheral blood mononuclear cells (PBMCs), collected when the disease was refractory, from a patient treated with antithyroid drugs. The receptors derive from a female donor with Graves disease.

The sample holds a few counts of this clonotype. V gene TRBV27 combines with J gene TRBJ1-5, with 10 bases matching TRBD1. With V trimmed by 2 bases and J by 6 bases, 13 bases remained unmatched. The CDR3 has 18 amino acids. Germline assignment: CDR1 MNHEY and CDR2 SMNVEV (reference sequence). The CDR3 region is CASSLNGLTGGAGQPQHF. DNA for the CDR3: TGTGCCAGCAGTTTAAACGGACTGACAGGGGGCGCGGGTCAGCCCCAGCATTTT.

The CDR3 region has the DNA TGTGCCAGCAGCTCACAGGGTACGGACACTGAAGCTTTCTTT. Translated: CASSSQGTDTEAFF. V is TRBV5-5 and J is TRBJ1-1; TRBD1 is a possible D gene (6 bases). Trimming took off 3 bases at V and 3 bases at J, with 12 bases between the two ends. This CDR3 comprises 14 residues. Germline values: CDR1 SGHKS, CDR2 YYEKEE (reference sequence). Variable domain in full (rest from reference TRBV5-5 and TRBJ1-1): DAGVTQSPTHLIKTRGQQVTLRCSPISGHKSVSWYQQVLGQGPQFIFQYYEKEERGRGNFPDRFSARQFPNYSSELNVNALLLGDSALYLCASSSQGTDTEAFFGQGTRLTVV.

This clonotype was observed a few times. This chain joins TRBV20-1 and TRBJ1-4; TRBD1 agrees at 9 bases. The V gene end was trimmed by 2 bases and the J gene end by 2 bases; junction bases not matched to a gene: 12. This CDR3 is built from 18 residues. Germline V gene data show CDR1 as DFQATT and CDR2 as SNEGSKA (reference sequence). The CDR3 sequence: CSARHPTGGRGTNEKLFF. As DNA, the CDR3 is TGCAGTGCTAGACACCCAACAGGGGGCCGCGGCACTAATGAAAAACTGTTTTTT.

The chain couples TRBV3-1 to TRBJ2-7; 9 bases match TRBD2. J was trimmed by 6 bases and V by 4 bases; bases with no gene match: 10. CDR3 length: 15 residues. The germline gives CDR1 LGHDT, CDR2 YNNKEL (reference sequence). The chain's CDR3 is CASSPLGTSLGEQYF. CDR3 nucleotides: TGTGCCAGCAGCCCCCTCGGGACTAGCCTGGGCGAGCAGTACTTC.

This clonotype showed up just a few times. The CDR3 sequence is CSARAGSYGYTF. The CDR3 DNA reads as TGCAGTGCTAGGGCAGGTAGCTATGGCTACACCTTC. J is TRBJ1-2 and V is TRBV20-1; D unresolved. The CDR3 length is 12 residues. V was clipped by 3 bases and J by 4 bases, with 9 bases between them. Germline V gene lookup returns CDR1 DFQATT and CDR2 SNEGSKA (reference sequence).

This clonotype was seen at least ten times. The chain uses TRBV12-3 or TRBV12-4 and TRBJ1-3; no reliable D call. Trimming pared 6 bases from V and 4 bases from J, leaving 10 bases between. This CDR3 region has 13 residues. CDR3 protein: CASSLLSGNTIYF. CDR3 coding DNA: TGTGCCAGCAGCTTATTATCCGGAAACACCATATATTTT.

The genes are TRBV30 and TRBJ1-1; D is possibly TRBD1 (5 bases). CDR1 and CDR2 from the germline V gene are GTSNPN and SVGIG (reference sequence). V shed 0 bases and J shed 1 base, with 9 bases lying between them. The CDR3 is 14 residues long. The CDR3 loop reads CAWSVRGTNTEAFF. CDR3 sequence (DNA): TGTGCCTGGAGTGTAAGAGGGACGAACACTGAAGCTTTCTTT.

This clonotype was detected only a few times. The gene calls are TRBV19 and TRBJ1-5; TRBD1 is a possible D gene (6 bases). V lost 3 bases and J 10 bases, leaving 19 bases between the germline ends. Per the germline V gene, CDR1 is LNHDA and CDR2 is SQIVND (reference sequence). The CDR3 extends over 15 amino acids. The chain's CDR3 is CASSIFVETGLPQHF. In nucleotides, the CDR3 is TGTGCCAGTAGTATCTTCGTCGAGACAGGCTTACCCCAGCATTTT.

This clonotype has only a few counts. The chain combines TRBV6-1 with TRBJ1-2; 9 bases map to TRBD1. CDR1 and CDR2 from the germline V gene are MNHNS and SASEGT. The CDR3 has 14 amino acids. J gave up 5 bases and V 5 bases, and 6 bases lay outside the gene matches. The CDR3 loop reads CASSTTGGAYGYTF. CDR3 nucleotides: TGTGCCAGCAGTACCACAGGGGGCGCGTATGGCTACACCTTC.

This clonotype has more than one count but fewer than ten. The rearrangement joins TRBV6-5 to TRBJ1-1; D call uncertain. This CDR3 is built from 15 residues. The V and J ends lost 1 base and 4 bases respectively, with 13 bases between them. Germline lookup yields CDR1 MNHEY and CDR2 SVGAGI. CDR3 DNA sequence: TGTGCCAGCAGTTACTTCCTAACAGCGGGCACTGAAGCTTTCTTT. Translation: CASSYFLTAGTEAFF.

The J gene is TRBJ1-1, the V gene TRBV18, with TRBD1 matching 7 bases. V lost 8 bases, J lost 2 bases, and 11 bases stayed unmatched. Germline V CDR1 and CDR2: KGHSH, LQKENI. This CDR3 comprises 15 residues. CDR3 region: CASSPRGQLNTEAFF. CDR3 in DNA: TGTGCCAGCAGCCCGAGGGGACAGCTAAACACTGAAGCTTTCTTT.

This clonotype was observed a few times. The genes are TRBV20-1 and TRBJ2-7; 15 nucleotides match TRBD2. The CDR3 has 17 amino acids. With 3 bases clipped from V and 0 bases from J, the junction kept 6 bases outside the gene matches. Germline V CDR1 and CDR2: DFQATT, SNEGSKA (reference sequence). This chain's CDR3 is CSARGLAGGGDSYEQYF. In DNA, the CDR3 is TGCAGTGCTAGGGGACTAGCGGGAGGCGGGGACTCCTACGAGCAGTACTTC.

The rearrangement links TRBV28 to TRBJ1-1; D not certain. Trimming pared 6 bases from V and 1 base from J, leaving 12 bases between. The V gene's germline CDR1 is MDHEN and CDR2 SYDVKM. The CDR3 contains 14 residues. The CDR3 nucleotides are TGTGCCAGCAGAAACCGGGAGGGGAACACTGAAGCTTTCTTT. It translates to CASRNREGNTEAFF.

The chain carries TRBV28 and TRBJ1-4; 7 nucleotides align to TRBD1. The V gene end was trimmed by 6 bases and the J gene end by 5 bases; junction bases not matched to a gene: 9. CDR3 length: 15 residues. CDR1 and CDR2 from the germline V gene are MDHEN and SYDVKM. The CDR3 DNA reads as TGTGCCAGCAGGGAATCGGGACAGACAAATGAAAAACTGTTTTTT. Its translation is CASRESGQTNEKLFF. Based on the CDR3 plus reference TRBV28 and TRBJ1-4, the full variable domain is DVKVTQSSRYLVKRTGEKVFLECVQDMDHENMFWYRQDPGLGLRLIYFSYDVKMKEKGDIPEGYSVSREKKERFSLILESASTNQTSMYLCASRESGQTNEKLFFGSGTQLSVL.

The chain couples TRBV6-1 to TRBJ2-1; the D gene is possibly TRBD1 (6 bases). Germline CDR1 and CDR2: MNHNS and SASEGT. The CDR3 has 15 residues. V dropped 6 bases and J dropped 6 bases, with 18 bases sitting between them. The CDR3 loop is CASRGTGPLCNEQFF. CDR3 DNA: TGTGCCAGCAGGGGCACAGGGCCGCTTTGCAATGAGCAGTTCTTC.

The chain is built from TRBV5-1 and TRBJ1-4; TRBD1 might be the D (6 bases). The germline V gene encodes CDR1 SGHRS and CDR2 YFSETQ. V was clipped by 1 base and J by 6 bases, with 10 bases between them. This CDR3 has 14 amino acids. This CDR3 is CASSLSGADEKLFF. The CDR3, as DNA: TGCGCCAGCAGCTTGTCGGGGGCGGATGAAAAACTGTTTTTT.

This clonotype was detected many times. This chain joins TRBV11-2 and TRBJ1-1, with D possibly matching TRBD1 (5 bases). The V gene lost 0 bases and the J gene lost 4 bases, with 21 bases spanning the gap. Germline CDR1 reads SGHAT; CDR2 reads FQNNGV. This CDR3 comprises 18 residues. Written as DNA, the CDR3 is TGTGCCAGCAGCTTAGACTCGGGACTCCTGAGGCCCACCACTGAAGCTTTCTTT. Its protein product is CASSLDSGLLRPTTEAFF. The variable domain in full, with the rest retrieved from reference TRBV11-2 and TRBJ1-1, is EAGVAQSPRYKIIEKRQSVAFWCNPISGHATLYWYQQILGQGPKLLIQFQNNGVVDDSQLPKDRFSAERLKGVDSTLKIQPAKLEDSAVYLCASSLDSGLLRPTTEAFFGQGTRLTVV.

This clonotype has just a few counts. The chain carries TRBV7-9 and TRBJ1-1; D is perhaps TRBD1 (6 bases). The CDR3 totals 14 residues. The V gene lost 5 bases and the J gene lost 5 bases, with 15 bases spanning the gap. CDR1 is SEHNR and CDR2 is FQNEAQ in the germline V gene (reference sequence). Here the CDR3 DNA reads TGTGCCAGCAGCCCGGCGGGGGCAGTTACTGAAGCTTTCTTT. Protein product: CASSPAGAVTEAFF. Using reference TRBV7-9 and TRBJ1-1 for the parts outside the CDR3, the full variable domain is DTGVSQNPRHKITKRGQNVTFRCDPISEHNRLYWYRQTLGQGPEFLTYFQNEAQLEKSRLLSDRFSAERPKGSFSTLEIQRTEQGDSAMYLCASSPAGAVTEAFFGQGTRLTVV.

The rearrangement links TRBV20-1 to TRBJ2-5; D is uncertain. Germline CDR1 DFQATT, CDR2 SNEGSKA (reference sequence). CDR3 length: 13 residues. With 1 base removed from V and 1 base from J, the gap between germline ends came to 7 bases. CDR3 nucleotide sequence: TGCAGTGCTAGAGTTAGAGCCCAAGAGACCCAGTACTTC. Amino acid sequence: CSARVRAQETQYF.